What follows is one TCR beta chain and its context. Its antigen is still unknown. The treatment here: oral pan-JAK inhibitor, 5-10 mg twice daily. Germline CDR1 is MNHEY and CDR2 is SVGAGI. The CDR3 sequence is 15 residues long. The data stem from a study of CD8+ T cells in alopecia areata. Study in general: Treated patients swallowed 5 to 10 mg of oral tofacitinib twice daily. Tofacitinib ran for 6 to 18 months before 6 months off drug. General observations from the study: Tofacitinib produced a significant decrease in scalp clonality and in expanded CD8+ clones among the top 100.

Following extraction, RNA underwent reverse transcription to cDNA, which served as the sequencing template. Assay: immunoSEQ multiplex PCR; the TCRdb copy retains only in-frame clones and omits some. This table has 200,000 to 250,000 clones, around two fifths appearing once. The starting material was CD4+ T cells sorted from blood, obtained at approximately week 34, from a patient treated with tofacitinib. The chain joins TRBV6-5 to TRBJ2-5; 8 positions agree with TRBD1. The assigned J gene may be wrong: the sequence end matches TRBJ2-7 better. The TCR sequence derives from a human donor with alopecia areata. The CDR3 DNA sequence: TGTGCCAGCAGCCAAAACGGACAGGGAGTCTACGAGCAGTACTTC. It specifies CASSQNGQGVYEQYF.